The present TCR beta chain was sequenced within a study of cytomegalovirus exposure and HLA in healthy donors. Whole-study results and caveats: A later analysis linked a missense DCLRE1C variant to TCR beta V- and J-gene trimming. TCR beta chains numbering roughly 150 were designated cytomegalovirus-associated. The productive fraction for most TCR beta V segments was about 90% or about 30% in an earlier analysis.

Trimming removed 2 bases from V and 4 bases from J; junction bases left unmatched: 8. The CDR3 extends over 16 amino acids. CDR1 and CDR2 from the germline V gene are SGHAT and FQNNGV. The PCR was carried out with 60 Vbeta primers and 13 Jbeta primers. Repertoires were generated with immunoSEQ multiplex PCR, while TCRdb's copy carries only in-frame clones and drops some. Of under 140,000 clones in the sample, over 60% were seen once. Healthy bone marrow donors made up the donor group. Worth noting for this clone: Its antigen is not known.

The TCR sequence derives from a woman aged 60-70 years in good health and CMV-seropositive. The material sequenced was PBMCs. This rearrangement joins TRBV11-2 to TRBJ2-7; the match to TRBD2 covers 10 bases. Written as DNA, the CDR3 is TGTGCCAGCAGCTTATTCCCTAGCGGGAGTAGGTACGAGCAGTACTTC. Encoded protein: CASSLFPSGSRYEQYF.